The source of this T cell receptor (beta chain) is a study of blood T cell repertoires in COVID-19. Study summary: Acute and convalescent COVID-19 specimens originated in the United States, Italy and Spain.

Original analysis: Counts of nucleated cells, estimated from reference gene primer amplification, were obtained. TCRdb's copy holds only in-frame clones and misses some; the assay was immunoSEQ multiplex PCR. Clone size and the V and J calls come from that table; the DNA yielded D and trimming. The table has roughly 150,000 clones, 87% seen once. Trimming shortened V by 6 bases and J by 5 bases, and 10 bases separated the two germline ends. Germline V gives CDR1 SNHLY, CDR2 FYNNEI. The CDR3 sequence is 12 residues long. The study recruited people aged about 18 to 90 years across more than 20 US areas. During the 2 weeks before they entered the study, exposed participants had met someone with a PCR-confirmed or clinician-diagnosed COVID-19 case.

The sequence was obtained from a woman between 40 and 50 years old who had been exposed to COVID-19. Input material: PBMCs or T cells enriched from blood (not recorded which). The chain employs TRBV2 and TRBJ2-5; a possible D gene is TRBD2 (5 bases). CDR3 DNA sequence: TGTGCCAGCAGGGCGGGTACGGAGACCCAGTACTTC. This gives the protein CASRAGTETQYF.